These 30 T cell receptor beta chains share one sample of origin, sequenced in a study of blood T cell repertoires in COVID-19. This table comes from immunoSEQ multiplex PCR, and its TCRdb copy is limited to in-frame clones, with some not included. Counted here are a few hundred thousand clones, roughly four fifths occurring once; the ten biggest clones make up 3.4%. The sequenced sample consisted of peripheral blood. The receptors were sampled from a woman between 18 and 29 years old with acute or convalescent COVID-19.

This clone was counted once. This CDR3 is also generated by other DNA sequences in the sample. The chain links TRBV7-3 to TRBJ2-3; weak D call: TRBD1 (5 bases). Germline V CDR1 and CDR2: SGHTA, FQGTGA. This CDR3 is 12 amino acids long. The germline V and J ends were trimmed by 5 bases and 6 bases, with 9 bases remaining between them. CDR3 nucleotides: TGTGCCAGCAGCCCCTCAGGGGATACGCAGTATTTT. Protein: CASSPSGDTQYF.

The chain joins TRBV13 to TRBJ2-5; D ambiguous. The CDR3 spans 19 residues. Trimming pared 2 bases from V and 5 bases from J, leaving 27 bases between. Germline V gene data show CDR1 as PRHDT and CDR2 as FYEKMQ (reference sequence). In nucleotides, the CDR3 is TGTGCCAGCAGCTTAAGTTCGTACTTAGTCGATCCTTCCGGGGAGACCCAGTACTTC. Its protein is CASSLSSYLVDPSGETQYF.

The chain links TRBV7-9 to TRBJ1-1, with 7 nucleotides matching TRBD1. V gave up 2 bases and J gave up 2 bases; unmatched junction bases: 8. Germline loops: CDR1 SEHNR, CDR2 FQNEAQ (reference sequence). This CDR3 is 16 amino acids long. In DNA form, the CDR3 reads TGTGCCAGCAGCTTATGGATGACAGGGCCTAACACTGAAGCTTTCTTT. It yields the protein CASSLWMTGPNTEAFF.

The sample holds a few counts of this clone. The J gene is TRBJ2-7, the V gene TRBV6-5; 14 positions match TRBD2. The germline CDR1 and CDR2 sequences are MNHEY and SVGAGI. With 4 bases clipped from V and 3 bases from J, the junction kept 5 bases outside the gene matches. This CDR3 spans 16 amino acids. The CDR3 DNA sequence: TGTGCCAGCAGTTTGCTAGGGACTAGCGGGAGCTACGAGCAGTACTTC. Encoded protein: CASSLLGTSGSYEQYF.

The sample holds a few counts of this clone. The chain has TRBV6-6 and TRBJ2-5, with 9 bases that match TRBD2. The CDR3 totals 16 residues. The germline gives CDR1 MNHNY, CDR2 SVGAGI (reference sequence). After removal of 2 bases from V and 4 bases from J, the junction contained 8 bases not matched to a gene. CDR3 coding DNA: TGTGCCAGCAGTTACGGGGGCGGGAGGGCCCTAGAGACCCAGTACTTC. It is translated as CASSYGGGRALETQYF.

The genes are TRBV4-1 and TRBJ1-4, with TRBD1 identical over 12 bases. Germline-derived CDR1 and CDR2 are MGHRA and YSYEKL. The CDR3 is 16 amino acids. V trimming: 3 bases; J trimming: 2 bases; junction bases outside the gene matches: 1. CDR3 bases: TGCGCCAGCAGCCAGGGACAGGGGGCGACTAATGAAAAACTGTTTTTT. It is translated as CASSQGQGATNEKLFF.

The chain is built from TRBV28 and TRBJ2-3; 7 bases are a match to TRBD2. Looked up from germline, CDR1 is MDHEN and CDR2 is SYDVKM. V was clipped by 6 bases and J by 4 bases; unmatched bases: 10. The CDR3 sequence is 15 residues long. The CDR3 bases are TGTGCCAGCAGCCCTCGGGGAGGGGTTGCAGATACGCAGTATTTT. Encoded protein: CASSPRGGVADTQYF.

The chain couples TRBV11-2 to TRBJ1-1; 12 bases fit TRBD1. Germline V lookup: CDR1 SGHAT, CDR2 FQNNGV. The V and J ends lost 0 bases and 0 bases, in that order; junction bases with no gene match: 5. The CDR3 has 18 residues. The CDR3 bases are TGTGCCAGCAGCTTAGACGCCGGGACAGGGGGCATGAACACTGAAGCTTTCTTT. Translating it yields CASSLDAGTGGMNTEAFF.

The CDR3 reads CASNGRGTYEQYF. CDR3 coding DNA: TGTGCCAGCAATGGAAGGGGGACATACGAGCAGTACTTC. V and J are TRBV28 and TRBJ2-7; TRBD1 is a possible D gene (6 bases). V was cut by 7 bases and J by 4 bases, with 14 bases left in between. CDR3 size: 13 residues. CDR1 is MDHEN, CDR2 SYDVKM, per germline.

J is TRBJ2-3 and V is TRBV6-5, with D unresolved. CDR1 is MNHEY and CDR2 is SVGAGI in the germline V gene. The CDR3 is made up of 15 amino acids. Trimming removed 0 bases from V and 4 bases from J, with 11 bases in between. CDR3 in DNA: TGTGCCAGCAGTTACTCTGGCGGCTCCTCAGATACGCAGTATTTT. This translates into CASSYSGGSSDTQYF.

This chain uses TRBV7-3 with TRBJ2-2; TRBD2 aligns across 8 bases. With V trimmed by 5 bases and J by 1 base, 6 bases remained unmatched. Germline CDR1 is SGHTA and CDR2 is FQGTGA. This CDR3 has 16 amino acids. In DNA, the CDR3 is TGTGCCAGCAGCCGAGGACTAGCCCAGAACACCGGGGAGCTGTTTTTT. Its translation is CASSRGLAQNTGELFF. Complete variable domain (other parts from reference TRBV7-3 and TRBJ2-2): GAGVSQTPSNKVTEKGKYVELRCDPISGHTALYWYRQSLGQGPEFLIYFQGTGAADDSGLPNDRFFAVRPEGSVSTLKIQRTERGDSAVYLCASSRGLAQNTGELFFGEGSRLTVL.

This chain connects TRBV28 to TRBJ2-5; 8 bases fit TRBD2. With 8 bases clipped from V and 4 bases from J, the junction kept 9 bases outside the gene matches. The CDR3 is 14 residues long. Germline V gene data show CDR1 as MDHEN and CDR2 as SYDVKM. The CDR3 region has the DNA TGTGCCAGCCGGGAGGGCGGGACATCAGAGACCCAGTACTTC. This sequence encodes CASREGGTSETQYF.

This chain joins TRBV10-3 and TRBJ2-1, with D possibly being TRBD2 (5 bases). V lost 3 bases and J 5 bases, leaving 8 bases between the germline ends. Germline-derived CDR1 and CDR2 are ENHRY and SYGVKD. The CDR3 extends over 13 amino acids. The CDR3: CAISDQADNEQFF. The CDR3 nucleotides read TGTGCCATCAGTGACCAAGCGGACAATGAGCAGTTCTTC.

The sample holds a few counts of this clone. The chain couples TRBV5-8 to TRBJ1-1; D gene ambiguous. Trimming removed 2 bases at V and 11 bases at J, with 16 bases between. This CDR3 is built from 13 residues. CDR1 is SGHTS and CDR2 is YDEGEE in the germline V gene. The CDR3 DNA reads as TGTGCCAGCAGCTTTTTAACGTCGGGGTGGGCTTTCTTT. It specifies CASSFLTSGWAFF. Supplemented by reference TRBV5-8 and TRBJ1-1, the full variable domain reads EAGVTQSPTHLIKTRGQQATLRCSPISGHTSVYWYQQALGLGLQFLLWYDEGEERNRGNFPPRFSGRQFPNYSSELNVNALELEDSALYLCASSFLTSGWAFFGQGTRLTVV.

The rearrangement links TRBV5-1 to TRBJ2-3, with D perhaps matching TRBD2 (5 bases). Germline V gives CDR1 SGHRS, CDR2 YFSETQ. The CDR3 has 16 amino acids. V shed 5 bases and J shed 0 bases, with 16 bases lying between them. In DNA, the CDR3 is TGCGCCAGCAGTCGCCTCGGAGGCCGTAGCACAGATACGCAGTATTTT. Amino acid sequence: CASSRLGGRSTDTQYF.

The chain has TRBV19 and TRBJ2-5; TRBD1 agrees at 8 bases. The V segment lost 4 bases and the J segment 3 bases; nucleotides outside the gene matches: 4. The CDR3 is 14 residues long. In germline, CDR1 is LNHDA, CDR2 SQIVND (reference sequence). The CDR3 loop is CASSTKQGEETQYF. In DNA, the CDR3 is TGTGCCAGTAGTACAAAACAGGGGGAAGAGACCCAGTACTTC.

This clone was counted a single time. The chain combines TRBV7-2 with TRBJ2-1; 7 bases line up with TRBD2. Trimming removed 1 base from V and 4 bases from J; junction bases left unmatched: 10. The CDR3 length is 17 residues. Germline V CDR1 and CDR2: SGHTA, FQGNSA. CDR3 bases: TGTGCCAGCAGCTTAGTGTCCGGGCTAGCGGATTACAATGAGCAGTTCTTC. Protein: CASSLVSGLADYNEQFF.

CDR3 in DNA: TGCGCCAGCAGCTTGGCTGGGGGCGAGACCCAGTACTTC. Amino acids: CASSLAGGETQYF. The chain couples TRBV5-1 to TRBJ2-5, with a tentative D call TRBD1 (6 bases). Deletions cut 0 bases from V and 5 bases from J, with 8 bases between. Germline V gene lookup returns CDR1 SGHRS and CDR2 YFSETQ. The CDR3 is made up of 13 amino acids.

J is TRBJ2-1 and V is TRBV6-4; 7 positions match TRBD2. CDR1 MRHNA and CDR2 SNTAGT come from the germline V gene. Trimming removed 2 bases from V and 6 bases from J; junction bases left unmatched: 7. CDR3 size: 15 residues. CDR3 loop: CASSDVAGVPNEQFF. The CDR3 region has the DNA TGTGCCAGCAGTGACGTGGCGGGGGTCCCCAATGAGCAGTTCTTC.

In this sample, this clone turned up a few times. The chain joins TRBV4-3 to TRBJ2-3; 14 nucleotides align to TRBD2. V was pared by 3 bases and J by 8 bases, with 7 bases of the junction left unmatched. The CDR3 extends over 16 amino acids. The germline gives CDR1 LGHNA, CDR2 YSLEER. The CDR3 region has the DNA TGCGCCAGCAGCCACCTGGGACTAGCGGGAGCTTTTACGCAGTATTTT. This sequence encodes CASSHLGLAGAFTQYF.

V and J are TRBV5-8 and TRBJ2-3; D perhaps matches TRBD1 (6 bases). The germline V and J ends were trimmed by 1 base and 4 bases, with 13 bases remaining between them. From germline, CDR1 is SGHTS and CDR2 YDEGEE. This CDR3 has 15 residues. The CDR3 coding sequence is TGTGCCAGCAGCTTGACAGGGCCCGGTTCAGATACGCAGTATTTT. As protein: CASSLTGPGSDTQYF.

V and J are TRBV6-2 or TRBV6-3 and TRBJ1-1; D is possibly TRBD1 (6 bases). This CDR3 is built from 12 residues. V lost 2 bases and J lost 6, with 7 bases in between. CDR1 and CDR2 from the germline V gene are MNHEY and SVGEGT. CDR3 sequence (DNA): TGTGCCAGCAGTTACGGGGGCCCTGAAGCTTTCTTT. Translated, it gives CASSYGGPEAFF.

The V call is TRBV19, the J call TRBJ2-7; 9 bases map to TRBD1. Germline-derived CDR1 and CDR2 are LNHDA and SQIVND (reference sequence). The CDR3 length is 14 residues. Trimming cost V 6 bases and J 2 bases; bases outside gene matches: 5. The CDR3 spells CASSRDRVAYEQYF. CDR3 DNA sequence: TGTGCCAGTAGCCGGGACAGGGTGGCCTACGAGCAGTACTTC.

The chain joins TRBV30 to TRBJ1-1; D is perhaps TRBD1 (5 bases). V gave up 2 bases and J gave up 7 bases, with 14 bases separating them. This CDR3 spans 13 amino acids. The germline V gene has CDR1 GTSNPN and CDR2 SVGIG (reference sequence). The CDR3 reads CAWSLQVLGEAFF. In DNA form, the CDR3 reads TGTGCCTGGAGTCTACAGGTTCTCGGTGAAGCTTTCTTT.

The chain links TRBV27 to TRBJ2-7; TRBD2 matches 7 bases. Germline trimming cut 0 bases from V and 2 bases from J; bases unmatched to any gene: 1. CDR3 length: 14 amino acids. Germline V gives CDR1 MNHEY, CDR2 SMNVEV (reference sequence). CDR3 in DNA: TGTGCCAGCAGTTTATCCGGACTAGCCTACGAGCAGTACTTC. Protein product: CASSLSGLAYEQYF.

The rearrangement uses TRBV27 and TRBJ1-2; 9 nucleotides align to TRBD1. Looked up from germline, CDR1 is MNHEY and CDR2 is SMNVEV (reference sequence). The CDR3 has 13 residues. V trimming: 3 bases; J trimming: 4 bases; junction bases outside the gene matches: 0. The CDR3 DNA follows: TGTGCCAGCAGTTTGGGACAGGGCTATGGCTACACCTTC. This encodes CASSLGQGYGYTF.

This chain connects TRBV30 to TRBJ2-5; D is perhaps TRBD2 (5 bases). This CDR3 has 14 residues. The germline V and J ends were trimmed by 2 bases and 6 bases, with 16 bases remaining between them. Germline CDR1 is GTSNPN and CDR2 is SVGIG (reference sequence). The CDR3 DNA follows: TGTGCCTGGAGTCGCCGGGGAGAAGACCAGACCCAGTACTTC. Its translation is CAWSRRGEDQTQYF.

The rearrangement joins TRBV25-1 to TRBJ1-4; 11 bases are shared with TRBD1. After removal of 8 bases from V and 8 bases from J, the junction contained 13 bases not matched to a gene. The CDR3 spans 16 residues. The germline V gene encodes CDR1 MGHDK and CDR2 SYGVNS. Here the CDR3 DNA reads TGTGCCAGCTCGGTTAGCCGGACAGGGGGCTGGGAAAAACTGTTTTTT. It is translated as CASSVSRTGGWEKLFF. Using reference TRBV25-1 and TRBJ1-4 for the parts outside the CDR3, the full variable domain is EADIYQTPRYLVIGTGKKITLECSQTMGHDKMYWYQQDPGMELHLIHYSYGVNSTEKGDLSSESTVSRIRTEHFPLTLESARPSHTSQYLCASSVSRTGGWEKLFFGSGTQLSVL.

The V and J genes are TRBV28 and TRBJ1-6, with 9 bases lining up with TRBD1. Germline values: CDR1 MDHEN, CDR2 SYDVKM. This CDR3 has 15 amino acids. V trimming: 7 bases; J trimming: 4 bases; junction bases outside the gene matches: 5. This chain's CDR3 is CASIPGQGYNSPLHF. As DNA, the CDR3 is TGTGCCAGCATCCCGGGACAGGGTTATAATTCACCCCTCCACTTT.

The V gene is TRBV19, the J gene TRBJ2-4, with D tentatively TRBD1 (5 bases). The germline gives CDR1 LNHDA, CDR2 SQIVND (reference sequence). Deletions cut 10 bases from V and 10 bases from J, with 17 bases between. The CDR3 runs 12 residues. The CDR3 coding sequence is TGTGCCACCCTTTACCTCAGGGAAATTCAGTACTTC. This codes for CATLYLREIQYF.